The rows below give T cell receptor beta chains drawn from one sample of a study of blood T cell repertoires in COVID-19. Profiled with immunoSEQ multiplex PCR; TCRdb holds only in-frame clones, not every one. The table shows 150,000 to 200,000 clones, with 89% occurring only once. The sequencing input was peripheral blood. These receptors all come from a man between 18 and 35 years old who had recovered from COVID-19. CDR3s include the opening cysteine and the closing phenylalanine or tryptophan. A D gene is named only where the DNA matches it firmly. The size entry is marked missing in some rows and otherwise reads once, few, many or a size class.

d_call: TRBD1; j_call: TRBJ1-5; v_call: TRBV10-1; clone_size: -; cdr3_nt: TGCGCCAGCAGTGAGTCCAGGGGGCGCTTCCCTTATAGCAATCAGCCCCAGCATTTT; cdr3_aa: CASSESRGRFPYSNQPQHF
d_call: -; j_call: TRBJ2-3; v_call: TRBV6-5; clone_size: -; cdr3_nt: TGTGCCAGCAGTTTACAGGGTGGGACAGATACGCAGTATTTT; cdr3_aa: CASSLQGGTDTQYF
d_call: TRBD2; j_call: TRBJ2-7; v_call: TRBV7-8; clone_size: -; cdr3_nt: TGTGCCAGCAGCACTAGCGTCTCCTACGAGCAGTACTTC; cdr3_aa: CASSTSVSYEQYF
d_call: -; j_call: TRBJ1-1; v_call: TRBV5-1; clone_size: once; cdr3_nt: TGCGCCAGCAGCAGACGACAGGCGAACACTGAAGCTTTCTTT; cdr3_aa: CASSRRQANTEAFF
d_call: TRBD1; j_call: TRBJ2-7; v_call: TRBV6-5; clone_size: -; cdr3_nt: TGTGCCACCGAACAGGGGGCGGTGGGGCACGAGCAGTACTTC; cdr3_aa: CATEQGAVGHEQYF
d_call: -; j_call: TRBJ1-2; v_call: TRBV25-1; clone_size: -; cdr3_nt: TGTGCCAGCAGACAGGGCCATGGCTACACCTTC; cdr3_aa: CASRQGHGYTF
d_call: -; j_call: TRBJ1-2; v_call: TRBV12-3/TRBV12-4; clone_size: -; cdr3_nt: TGTGCCAGCAGCCCAGGGGACCGGGGCTACACCTTC; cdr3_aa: CASSPGDRGYTF
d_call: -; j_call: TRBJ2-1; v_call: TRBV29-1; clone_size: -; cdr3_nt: TGCAGCGTGGAAGGTGGGAGTTTCAATGAGCAGTTCTTC; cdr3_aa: CSVEGGSFNEQFF
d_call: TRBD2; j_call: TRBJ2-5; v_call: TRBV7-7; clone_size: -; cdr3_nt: TGTGCTAGCAGCTTGGGCATAGCGGGAGCGGAGACCCAGTACTTC; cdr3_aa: CASSLGIAGAETQYF
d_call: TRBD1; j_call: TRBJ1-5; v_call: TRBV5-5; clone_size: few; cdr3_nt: TGTGCCAGCAGCTTGGTTGGGACAGGGGATCAGCCCCAGCATTTT; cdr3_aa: CASSLVGTGDQPQHF
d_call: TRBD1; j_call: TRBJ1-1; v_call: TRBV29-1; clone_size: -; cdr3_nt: TGCAGCGCTGGACAGGGCGACACTGAAGCTTTCTTT; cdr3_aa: CSAGQGDTEAFF
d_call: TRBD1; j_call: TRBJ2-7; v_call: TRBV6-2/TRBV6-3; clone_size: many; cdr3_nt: TGTGCCAGCAGTTATATCCTTCGACAGGGAGACGAGCAGTACTTC; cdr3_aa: CASSYILRQGDEQYF
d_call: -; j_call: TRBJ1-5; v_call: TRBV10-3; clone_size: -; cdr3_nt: TGTGCCATCAGTTCTACAGGGAGGGGGATTAATCAGCCCCAGCATTTT; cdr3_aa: CAISSTGRGINQPQHF
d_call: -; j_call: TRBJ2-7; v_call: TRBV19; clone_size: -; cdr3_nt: TGTGCCAGTAGGGAGACAGGCCACTACGAGCAGTACTTC; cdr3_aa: CASRETGHYEQYF
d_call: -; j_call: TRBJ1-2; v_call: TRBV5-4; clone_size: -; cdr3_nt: TGTGCCAGCAGCTCGGATCCAGGACAAGGCCACCTCTATGGCTACACCTTC; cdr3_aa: CASSSDPGQGHLYGYTF
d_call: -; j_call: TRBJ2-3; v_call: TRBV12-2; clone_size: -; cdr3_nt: TGTGCAAGTCGCTTAAGGGTAGCGCCTTTTAGCACAGATACGCAGTATTTT; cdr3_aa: CASRLRVAPFSTDTQYF
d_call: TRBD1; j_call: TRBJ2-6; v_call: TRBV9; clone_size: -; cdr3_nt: TGTGCCAGCAGCGGGTCGACAGGGCCTGGGGCCAACGTCCTGACTTTC; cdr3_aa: CASSGSTGPGANVLTF
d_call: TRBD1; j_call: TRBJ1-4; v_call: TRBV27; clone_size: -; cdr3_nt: TGTGCCAGCAGTCCCGGGACAGCTCGCCAAAATGAAAAACTGTTTTTT; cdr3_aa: CASSPGTARQNEKLFF
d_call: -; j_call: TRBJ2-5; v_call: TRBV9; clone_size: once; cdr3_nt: TGTGCCAGCAGCGTAGAATGGGGCGGAGAGACCCAGTACTTC; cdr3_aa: CASSVEWGGETQYF
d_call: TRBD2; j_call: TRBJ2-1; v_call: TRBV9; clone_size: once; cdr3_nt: TGTGCCAGCAGCGCCCTATGGACTAGCGGCGAGGACAATGAGCAGTTCTTC; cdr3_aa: CASSALWTSGEDNEQFF
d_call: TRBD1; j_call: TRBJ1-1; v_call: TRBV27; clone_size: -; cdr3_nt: TGTGCCAGCAGTCCGGGACAGGGTCTGAACACTGAAGCTTTCTTT; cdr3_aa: CASSPGQGLNTEAFF
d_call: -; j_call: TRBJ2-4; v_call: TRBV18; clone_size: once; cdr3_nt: TGTGCCAGCTCAAGGACAGTCCTATCGTCGATAGACAAAAACATTCAGTACTTC; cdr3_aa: CASSRTVLSSIDKNIQYF
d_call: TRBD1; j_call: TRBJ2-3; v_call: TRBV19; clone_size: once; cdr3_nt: TGTGCCAGTAGTGGGCCCGGGACAGTCACAGATACGCAGTATTTT; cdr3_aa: CASSGPGTVTDTQYF
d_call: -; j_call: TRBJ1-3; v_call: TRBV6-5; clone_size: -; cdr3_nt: TGTGCCAGCACTCCCAGCGGGTCTGGAAACACCATATATTTT; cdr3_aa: CASTPSGSGNTIYF
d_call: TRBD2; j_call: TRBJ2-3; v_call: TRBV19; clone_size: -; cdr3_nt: TGTGCCAGTAGTTCGACCGTAGCGGGAGTCTATACGCAGTATTTT; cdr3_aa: CASSSTVAGVYTQYF
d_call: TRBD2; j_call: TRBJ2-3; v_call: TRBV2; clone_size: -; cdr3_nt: TGTGCCAGCAGTGAAGCGCTGACTAGCGGGACCTCAGATACGCAGTATTTT; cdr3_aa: CASSEALTSGTSDTQYF
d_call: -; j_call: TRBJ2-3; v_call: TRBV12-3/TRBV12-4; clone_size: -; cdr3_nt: TGTGCCAGCACCCAGGTCCGGAAAGATACGCAGTATTTT; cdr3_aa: CASTQVRKDTQYF
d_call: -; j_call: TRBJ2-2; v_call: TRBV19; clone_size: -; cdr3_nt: TGTGCCAGTACCCTGGGACAAGGGAACACCGGGGAGCTGTTTTTT; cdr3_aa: CASTLGQGNTGELFF
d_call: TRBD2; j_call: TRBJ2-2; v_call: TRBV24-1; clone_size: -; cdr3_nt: TGTGCCACCAGTGTTCCGCCCGGGGGAGGGACCGGGGAGCTGTTTTTT; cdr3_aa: CATSVPPGGGTGELFF
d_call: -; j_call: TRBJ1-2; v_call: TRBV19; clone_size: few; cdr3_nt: TGTGCCAGTAGTCTCCGTAGGGGAGGTGCGTATGGCTACACCTTC; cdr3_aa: CASSLRRGGAYGYTF
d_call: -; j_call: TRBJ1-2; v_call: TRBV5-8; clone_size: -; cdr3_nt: TGTGCCAGCAGCTTGGAAACAGGCTATGGCTACACCTTC; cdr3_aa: CASSLETGYGYTF
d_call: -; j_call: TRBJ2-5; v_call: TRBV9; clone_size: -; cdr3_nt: TGTGCCAGCAGCTCTGGACAAGGGCACGAGACCCAGTACTTC; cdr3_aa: CASSSGQGHETQYF
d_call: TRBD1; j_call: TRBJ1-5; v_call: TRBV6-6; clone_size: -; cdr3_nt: TGTGCCAGCAGACCAGGGGGTATCAATCAGCCCCAGCATTTT; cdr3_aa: CASRPGGINQPQHF
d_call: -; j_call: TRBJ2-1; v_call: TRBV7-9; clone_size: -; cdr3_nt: TGTGCCAGCAGCCCTCTACAGGGTAGCTCCTACAATGAGCAGTTCTTC; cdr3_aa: CASSPLQGSSYNEQFF
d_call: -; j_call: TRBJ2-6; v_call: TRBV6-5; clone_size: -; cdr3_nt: TGTGCCAGCACCACAGGGTCTGGGGCCAACGTCCTGACTTTC; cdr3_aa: CASTTGSGANVLTF
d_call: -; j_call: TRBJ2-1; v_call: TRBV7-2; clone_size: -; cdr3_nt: TGTGCCAGCAGCTCCACCGGGGGGCAGTTCTTC; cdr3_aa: CASSSTGGQFF
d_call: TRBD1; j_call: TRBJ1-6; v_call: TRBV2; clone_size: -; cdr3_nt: TGTGCCAGTCGACAGGGTTCGGCACCCCTCCACTTT; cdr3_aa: CASRQGSAPLHF
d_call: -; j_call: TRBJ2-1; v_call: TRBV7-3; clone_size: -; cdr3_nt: TGTGCCAGCAGCCCCGAGCGGCGGGCCTCCTACAATGAGCAGTTCTTC; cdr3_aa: CASSPERRASYNEQFF
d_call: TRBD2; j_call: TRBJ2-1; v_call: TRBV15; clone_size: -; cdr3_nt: TGTGCCACCAGCAGAGTGGCGGGAGGGATTTACAATGAGCAGTTCTTC; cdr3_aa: CATSRVAGGIYNEQFF
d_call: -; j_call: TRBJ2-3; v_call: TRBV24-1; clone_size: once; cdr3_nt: TGTGCCACCAGTGGTCCGGGAGCTACAGATACGCAGTATTTT; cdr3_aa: CATSGPGATDTQYF
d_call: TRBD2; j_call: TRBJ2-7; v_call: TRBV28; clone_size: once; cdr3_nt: TGTGCCAGCAGACGCGGGACTAGCGGGAGCTACGAGCAGTACTTC; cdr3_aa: CASRRGTSGSYEQYF
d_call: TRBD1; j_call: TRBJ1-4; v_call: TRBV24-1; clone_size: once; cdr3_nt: TGTGCCACCGCCGGGACAGAGAATGAAAAACTGTTTTTT; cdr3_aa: CATAGTENEKLFF
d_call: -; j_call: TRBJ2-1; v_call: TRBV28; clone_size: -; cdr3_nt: TGTGCCAGCAGGTTTGGGCAGGGAAACAATGAGCAGTTCTTC; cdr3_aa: CASRFGQGNNEQFF
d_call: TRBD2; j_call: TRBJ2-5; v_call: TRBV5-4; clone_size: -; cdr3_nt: TGTGCCAGCAGCTTGCCTAGCGGGAGCCAAGAGACCCAGTACTTC; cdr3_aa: CASSLPSGSQETQYF
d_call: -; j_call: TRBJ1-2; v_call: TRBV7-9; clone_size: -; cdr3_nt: TGTGCCAGCGGAACAGCCCCCGGACATCAGAATGGCTACACCTTC; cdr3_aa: CASGTAPGHQNGYTF
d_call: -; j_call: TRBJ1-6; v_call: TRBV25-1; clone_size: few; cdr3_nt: TGTGCCCGGGCACCCCTCCACTTT; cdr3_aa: CARAPLHF
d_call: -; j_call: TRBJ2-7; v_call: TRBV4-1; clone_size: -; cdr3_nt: TGCGCCAGCAGCCAAATGGCTGAGGGGGCCTACGAGCAGTACTTC; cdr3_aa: CASSQMAEGAYEQYF
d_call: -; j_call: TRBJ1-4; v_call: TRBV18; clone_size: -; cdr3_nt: TGTGCCAGCTCTAAAGGGGGTGAAAAACTGTTTTTT; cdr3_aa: CASSKGGEKLFF
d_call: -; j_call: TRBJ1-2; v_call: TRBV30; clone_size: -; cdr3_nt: TGTGCCTGGATCCAGGTTCCCTCGTTGGCTAACTATGGCTACACCTTC; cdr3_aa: CAWIQVPSLANYGYTF
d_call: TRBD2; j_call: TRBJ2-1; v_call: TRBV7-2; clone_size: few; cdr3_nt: TGTGCCAGCAGCCGCGGGAGGGCCGGCTACAATGAGCAGTTCTTC; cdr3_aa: CASSRGRAGYNEQFF
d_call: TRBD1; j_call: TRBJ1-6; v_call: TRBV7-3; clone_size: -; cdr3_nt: TGTGCCAGCAGCCTGGACAGGGGGGGAAATTCACCCCTCCACTTT; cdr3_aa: CASSLDRGGNSPLHF
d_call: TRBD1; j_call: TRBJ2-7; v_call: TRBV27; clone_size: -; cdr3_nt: TGTGCCAGCAGTTTGGGACAGGCCTCCTACGAGCAGTACTTC; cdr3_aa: CASSLGQASYEQYF
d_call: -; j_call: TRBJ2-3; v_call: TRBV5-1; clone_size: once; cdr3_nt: TGCGCCAGCAGCTTGGACTCACCAGATACGCAGTATTTT; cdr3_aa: CASSLDSPDTQYF
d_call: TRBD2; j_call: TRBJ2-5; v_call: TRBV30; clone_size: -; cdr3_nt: TGTGCCTGGAGTGTAGCGGGAGGGGTGACCCAGTACTTC; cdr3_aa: CAWSVAGGVTQYF
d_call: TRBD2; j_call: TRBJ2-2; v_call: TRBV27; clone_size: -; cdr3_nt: TGTGCCAGCAGGGCCCTACTAGCGGGAGCCGGGGAGCTGTTTTTT; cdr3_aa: CASRALLAGAGELFF
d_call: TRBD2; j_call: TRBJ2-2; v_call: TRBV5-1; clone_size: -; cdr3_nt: TGCGCCAGCAGCCTCGGGACTAGCGCTACCGGGGAGCTGTTTTTT; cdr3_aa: CASSLGTSATGELFF
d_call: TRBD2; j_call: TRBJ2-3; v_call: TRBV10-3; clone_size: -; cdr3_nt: TGTGCCGCCCGAGGACTAGCGGGAGGCTTCGGCACAGATACGCAGTATTTT; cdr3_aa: CAARGLAGGFGTDTQYF
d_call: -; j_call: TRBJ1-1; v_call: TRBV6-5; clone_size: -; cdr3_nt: TGTGCCAGTACACTTTCTCCGGGGAGCACTGAAGCTTTCTTT; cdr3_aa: CASTLSPGSTEAFF